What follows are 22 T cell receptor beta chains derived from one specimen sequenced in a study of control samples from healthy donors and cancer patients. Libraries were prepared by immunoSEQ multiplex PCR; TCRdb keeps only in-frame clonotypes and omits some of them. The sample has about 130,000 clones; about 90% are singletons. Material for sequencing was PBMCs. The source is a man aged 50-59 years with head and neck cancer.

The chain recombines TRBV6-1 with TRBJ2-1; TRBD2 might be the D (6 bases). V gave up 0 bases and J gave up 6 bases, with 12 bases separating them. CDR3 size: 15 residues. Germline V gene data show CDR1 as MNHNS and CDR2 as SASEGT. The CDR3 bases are TGTGCCAGCAGTGAAGCGGAAGCCGGGAGCAATGAGCAGTTCTTC. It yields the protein CASSEAEAGSNEQFF.

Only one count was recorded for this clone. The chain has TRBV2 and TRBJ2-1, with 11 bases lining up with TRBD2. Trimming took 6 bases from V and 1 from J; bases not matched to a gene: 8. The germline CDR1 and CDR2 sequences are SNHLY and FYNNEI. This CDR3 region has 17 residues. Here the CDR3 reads CASSGTSGQSSYNEQFF. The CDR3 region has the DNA TGTGCCAGCAGCGGGACTAGCGGCCAATCTTCCTACAATGAGCAGTTCTTC.

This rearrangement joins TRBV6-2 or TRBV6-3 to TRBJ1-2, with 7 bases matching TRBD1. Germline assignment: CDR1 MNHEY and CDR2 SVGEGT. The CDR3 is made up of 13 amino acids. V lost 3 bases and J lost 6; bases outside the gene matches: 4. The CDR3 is CASSYGTVNGYTF. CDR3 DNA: TGTGCCAGCAGTTATGGGACAGTGAATGGCTACACCTTC.

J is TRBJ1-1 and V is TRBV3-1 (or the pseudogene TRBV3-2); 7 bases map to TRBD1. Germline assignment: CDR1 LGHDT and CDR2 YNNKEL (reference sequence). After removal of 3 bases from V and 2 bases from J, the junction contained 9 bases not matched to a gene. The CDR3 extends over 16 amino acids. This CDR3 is CASSQSDRDSNTEAFF. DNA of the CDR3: TGTGCCAGCAGCCAGTCTGACAGGGACTCCAACACTGAAGCTTTCTTT.

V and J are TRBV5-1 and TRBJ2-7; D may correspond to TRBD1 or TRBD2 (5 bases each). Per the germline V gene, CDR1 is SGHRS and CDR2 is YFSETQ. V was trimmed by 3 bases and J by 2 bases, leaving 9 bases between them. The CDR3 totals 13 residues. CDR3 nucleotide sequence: TGCGCCAGCAGCTGGGACGCTACCTACGAGCAGTACTTC. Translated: CASSWDATYEQYF.

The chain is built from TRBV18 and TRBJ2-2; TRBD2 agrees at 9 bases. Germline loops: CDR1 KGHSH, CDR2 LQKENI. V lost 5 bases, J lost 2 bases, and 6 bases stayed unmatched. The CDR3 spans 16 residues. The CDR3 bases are TGTGCCAGCTCATCTCGACTAGCGGAAAACACCGGGGAGCTGTTTTTT. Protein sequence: CASSSRLAENTGELFF.

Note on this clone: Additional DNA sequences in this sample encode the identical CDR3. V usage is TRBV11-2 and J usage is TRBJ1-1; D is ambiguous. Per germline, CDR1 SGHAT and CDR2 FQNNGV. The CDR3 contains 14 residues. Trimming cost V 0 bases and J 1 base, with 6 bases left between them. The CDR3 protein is CASSLESGNTEAFF. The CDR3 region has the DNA TGTGCCAGCAGCTTAGAGTCTGGGAACACTGAAGCTTTCTTT. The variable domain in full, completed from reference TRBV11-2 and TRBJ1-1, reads EAGVAQSPRYKIIEKRQSVAFWCNPISGHATLYWYQQILGQGPKLLIQFQNNGVVDDSQLPKDRFSAERLKGVDSTLKIQPAKLEDSAVYLCASSLESGNTEAFFGQGTRLTVV.

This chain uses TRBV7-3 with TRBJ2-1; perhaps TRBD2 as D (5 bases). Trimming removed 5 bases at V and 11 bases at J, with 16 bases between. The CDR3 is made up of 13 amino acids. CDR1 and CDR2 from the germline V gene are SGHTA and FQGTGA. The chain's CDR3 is CASSPRGGLQQFF. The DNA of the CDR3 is TGTGCCAGCAGCCCCCGGGGTGGTTTGCAGCAGTTCTTC.

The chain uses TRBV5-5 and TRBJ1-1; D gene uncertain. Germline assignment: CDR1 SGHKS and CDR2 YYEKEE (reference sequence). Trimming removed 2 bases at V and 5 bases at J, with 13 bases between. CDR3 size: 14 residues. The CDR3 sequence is CASSFGPLGTEAFF. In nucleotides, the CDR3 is TGTGCCAGCAGCTTCGGACCCCTGGGGACTGAAGCTTTCTTT.

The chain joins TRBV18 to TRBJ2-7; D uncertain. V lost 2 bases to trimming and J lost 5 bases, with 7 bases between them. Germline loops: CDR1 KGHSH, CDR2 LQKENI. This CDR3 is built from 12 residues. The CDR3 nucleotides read TGTGCCAGCTCACCAGGGGTCCACGAGCAGTACTTC. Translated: CASSPGVHEQYF.

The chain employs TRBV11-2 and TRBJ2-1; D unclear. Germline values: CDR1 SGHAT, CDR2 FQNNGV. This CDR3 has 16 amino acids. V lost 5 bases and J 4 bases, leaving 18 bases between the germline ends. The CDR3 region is CASSLGRSGAYNEQFF. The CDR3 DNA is TGTGCCAGCAGCCTTGGGCGCTCAGGTGCGTACAATGAGCAGTTCTTC.

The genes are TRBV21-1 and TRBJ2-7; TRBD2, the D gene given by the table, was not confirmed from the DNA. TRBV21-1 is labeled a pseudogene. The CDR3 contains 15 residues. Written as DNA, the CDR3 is TGTGCCAGCAGCAAAGTAAATCCTGCGGAACTGGAGCAGTACTTC. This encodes CASSKVNPAELEQYF.

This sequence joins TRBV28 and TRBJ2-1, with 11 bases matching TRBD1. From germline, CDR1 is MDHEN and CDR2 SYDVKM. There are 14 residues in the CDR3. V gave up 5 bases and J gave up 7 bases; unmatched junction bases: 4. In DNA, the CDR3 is TGTGCCAGCAGTGGACAGGGGGCGTATAATGAGCAGTTCTTC. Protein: CASSGQGAYNEQFF.

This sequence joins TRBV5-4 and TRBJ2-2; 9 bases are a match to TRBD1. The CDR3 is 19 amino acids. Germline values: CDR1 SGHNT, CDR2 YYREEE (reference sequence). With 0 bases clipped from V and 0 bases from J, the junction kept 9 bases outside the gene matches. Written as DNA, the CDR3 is TGTGCCAGCAGCTTGGTTCCCCCCCGGGACAGGGCGAACACCGGGGAGCTGTTTTTT. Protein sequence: CASSLVPPRDRANTGELFF.

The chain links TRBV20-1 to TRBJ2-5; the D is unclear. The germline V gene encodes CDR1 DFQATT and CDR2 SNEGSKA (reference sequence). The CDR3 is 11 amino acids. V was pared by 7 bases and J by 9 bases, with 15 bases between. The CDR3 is CSGSATLAQYF. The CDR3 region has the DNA TGCAGTGGATCGGCAACCTTGGCCCAGTACTTC.

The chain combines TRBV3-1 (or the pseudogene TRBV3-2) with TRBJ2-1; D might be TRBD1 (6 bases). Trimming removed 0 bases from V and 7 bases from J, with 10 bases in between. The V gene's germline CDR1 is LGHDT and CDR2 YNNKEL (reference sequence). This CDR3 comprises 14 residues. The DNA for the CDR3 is TGTGCCAGCAGCCAAGATGTTCAGGGGAATGAGCAGTTCTTC. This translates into CASSQDVQGNEQFF.

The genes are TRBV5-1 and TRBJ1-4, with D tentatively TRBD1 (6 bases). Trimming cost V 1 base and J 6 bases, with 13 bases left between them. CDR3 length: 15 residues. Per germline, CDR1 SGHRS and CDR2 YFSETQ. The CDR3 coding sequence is TGCGCCAGCAGCTTGACCACAGGGAGGCATGAAAAACTGTTTTTT. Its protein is CASSLTTGRHEKLFF.

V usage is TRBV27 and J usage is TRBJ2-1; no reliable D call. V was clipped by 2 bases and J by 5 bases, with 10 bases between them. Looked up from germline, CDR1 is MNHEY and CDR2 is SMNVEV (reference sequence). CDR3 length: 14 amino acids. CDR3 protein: CASSLGLGDNEQFF. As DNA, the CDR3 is TGTGCCAGCAGTTTAGGTCTAGGTGACAATGAGCAGTTCTTC.

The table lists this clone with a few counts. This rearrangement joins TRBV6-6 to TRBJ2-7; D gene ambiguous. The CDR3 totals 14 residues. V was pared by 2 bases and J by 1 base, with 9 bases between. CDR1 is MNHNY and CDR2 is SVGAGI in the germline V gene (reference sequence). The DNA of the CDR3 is TGTGCCAGCAGTTACAACGGGTTATCCTACGAGCAGTACTTC. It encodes CASSYNGLSYEQYF.

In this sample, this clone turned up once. The CDR3 region is CASTPSPGSAKNIQYF. As DNA, the CDR3 is TGTGCCAGCACCCCCTCACCGGGAAGCGCCAAAAACATTCAGTACTTC. This sequence joins TRBV28 and TRBJ2-4; D is possibly TRBD2 (5 bases). CDR3 size: 16 residues. Germline V lookup: CDR1 MDHEN, CDR2 SYDVKM. V was cut by 7 bases and J by 1 base, with 17 bases left in between. The entire variable domain, with the rest obtained from reference TRBV28 and TRBJ2-4, is as follows: DVKVTQSSRYLVKRTGEKVFLECVQDMDHENMFWYRQDPGLGLRLIYFSYDVKMKEKGDIPEGYSVSREKKERFSLILESASTNQTSMYLCASTPSPGSAKNIQYFGAGTRLSVL.

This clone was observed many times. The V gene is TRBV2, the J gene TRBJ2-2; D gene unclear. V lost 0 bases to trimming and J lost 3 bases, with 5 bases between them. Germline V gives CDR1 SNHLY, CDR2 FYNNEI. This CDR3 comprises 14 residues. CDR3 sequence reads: CASSEATYTGELFF. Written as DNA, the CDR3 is TGTGCCAGCAGTGAAGCAACGTACACCGGGGAGCTGTTTTTT.

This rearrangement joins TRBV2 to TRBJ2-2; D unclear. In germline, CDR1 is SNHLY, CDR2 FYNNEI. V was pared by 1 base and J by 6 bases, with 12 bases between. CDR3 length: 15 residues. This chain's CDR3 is CASSEDRVGSGELFF. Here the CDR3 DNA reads TGTGCCAGCAGTGAAGATAGGGTTGGGTCCGGGGAGCTGTTTTTT.